This TCR beta chain is drawn from a study of vaccination and CD4 T cells after COVID-19. Germline assignment: CDR1 SGHNT and CDR2 YYREEE (reference sequence). This CDR3 is built from 16 residues. V lost 4 bases to trimming and J lost 6 bases; unmatched junction nucleotides: 12. Only a few counts were recorded for this clonotype. Its antigen is not identified. The Oncomine TCR Beta short-read assay sequenced DNA from cultured CD4+ T cells. TCRdb reprocessed the PCR reads with MiXCR, giving one entry per CDR3 protein. Of about 14,000 distinct CDR3 sequences listed, around half are singletons. The sample's treatment: roughly ten-day PBMC culture with coronavirus spike peptide pools or control peptides (ViraFEST assay). PCR positivity was dated March to December 2020, before US Alpha, Beta and Delta variants.

The receptor was derived from a human donor who had recovered from COVID-19. The sample comprised CD4+ T cells from blood, cultured in vitro. The rearrangement joins TRBV5-4 to TRBJ2-2; 7 bases line up with TRBD2. The CDR3 region has the DNA TGTGCCAGCAGCCGGGAGGTCAGGGCAGCATCCGGGGAGCTGTTTTTT. Translated: CASSREVRAASGELFF.